The rows below give T cell receptor beta chains drawn from one sample of a study of cytomegalovirus exposure and HLA in healthy donors. Measured with immunoSEQ multiplex PCR; TCRdb has only the in-frame clones, and not every one. Of under 200,000 clones listed, about 83% were seen once; the top ten hold 0.85%. Sequenced input: PBMCs. These receptors all come from a woman aged 25 to 39 in good health and CMV-seronegative. Both conserved end residues are part of each CDR3. D genes are given only for firm matches. Size tells how often a clone was seen (once, few, many) or the class of an expanded clone, and some rows leave it out.

V	J	D	size	CDR3	DNA
TRBV7-6	TRBJ2-6	TRBD1	.	CASRLSPNRGPNRSGANVLTF	TGTGCCAGCAGACTTAGCCCAAACAGGGGGCCGAACCGCTCTGGGGCCAACGTCCTGACTTTC
TRBV9	TRBJ2-7	TRBD2	.	CASSAPAGVVGEQYF	TGTGCCAGCAGCGCTCCAGCGGGAGTTGTTGGGGAGCAGTACTTC
TRBV15	TRBJ2-5	TRBD1	.	CATSRAGRGLQETQYF	TGTGCCACCAGCAGAGCAGGCAGGGGGCTTCAAGAGACCCAGTACTTC
TRBV6-1	TRBJ1-5	TRBD1	.	CASSVGTGGKQPQHF	TGTGCCAGCAGTGTGGGGACAGGGGGCAAGCAGCCCCAGCATTTT
TRBV7-2	TRBJ2-7	TRBD1	.	CASSRGQVLANEQYF	TGTGCCAGCAGCCGAGGACAGGTTTTAGCGAACGAGCAGTACTTC
TRBV19	TRBJ1-1	.	.	CASSIGRGPTEAFF	TGTGCCAGTAGTATAGGTCGTGGGCCCACTGAAGCTTTCTTT
TRBV7-6	TRBJ1-1	TRBD1	.	CASSLSQWDRVSAEAFF	TGTGCCAGCAGCTTAAGTCAATGGGACAGGGTCTCCGCTGAAGCTTTCTTT
TRBV6-5	TRBJ2-1	.	.	CASSSPAGPSYNEQFF	TGTGCCAGCAGTTCTCCGGCGGGACCTTCCTACAATGAGCAGTTCTTC
TRBV9	TRBJ1-2	.	.	CASSDSRVLFSYTF	TGTGCCAGCAGCGACTCCAGGGTTTTATTTAGCTACACCTTC
TRBV19	TRBJ2-3	TRBD2	.	CASSPGLAGGKDTQYF	TGTGCCAGTAGCCCCGGACTAGCGGGGGGCAAAGATACGCAGTATTTT
TRBV6-5	TRBJ2-5	TRBD2	.	CASSRLAGGQETQYF	TGTGCCAGCAGCAGACTAGCGGGAGGGCAAGAGACCCAGTACTTC
TRBV4-2	TRBJ2-7	TRBD1	.	CASSQVGTGIYEQYF	TGTGCCAGCAGCCAGGTTGGGACAGGAATCTACGAGCAGTACTTC
TRBV19	TRBJ1-1	.	.	CASSTTGPTEAFF	TGTGCCAGTAGTACAACAGGGCCCACTGAAGCTTTCTTT
TRBV5-1	TRBJ2-3	TRBD2	.	CASSSGTRATDTQYF	TGCGCCAGCAGCTCCGGGACTAGAGCAACAGATACGCAGTATTTT
TRBV30	TRBJ1-2	TRBD1	.	CAWSPGGVTYGYTF	TGTGCCTGGAGTCCAGGGGGCGTCACCTATGGCTACACCTTC
TRBV19	TRBJ2-7	.	.	CASSIGGSRNYEQYF	TGTGCCAGTAGTATAGGAGGATCCCGAAACTACGAGCAGTACTTC
TRBV5-6	TRBJ2-5	TRBD2	once	CASSPLAGRQETQYF	TGTGCCAGCAGCCCACTAGCGGGGCGCCAAGAGACCCAGTACTTC
TRBV7-2	TRBJ2-7	TRBD2	.	CASSSGAGGTYEQYF	TGTGCCAGCAGCTCCGGAGCGGGGGGCACCTACGAGCAGTACTTC
TRBV19	TRBJ2-7	TRBD1	.	CASSIDRGQGVKQYF	TGTGCCAGTAGTATAGATCGGGGACAGGGAGTCAAGCAGTACTTC
TRBV5-6	TRBJ2-1	TRBD2	.	CASSLRGGINEQFF	TGTGCCAGCAGCTTGCGGGGGGGGATCAATGAGCAGTTCTTC
TRBV18	TRBJ2-2	.	.	CASSPPAGHTGELFF	TGTGCCAGCTCACCACCGGCGGGCCACACCGGGGAGCTGTTTTTT
TRBV7-2	TRBJ1-6	TRBD1	once	CASSLGTARNSPLHF	TGTGCCAGCAGCTTGGGGACAGCGAGAAATTCACCCCTCCACTTT
TRBV4-3	TRBJ2-3	.	.	CASSQEWGRTGLTDTQYF	TGCGCCAGCAGCCAAGAGTGGGGGAGGACAGGACTCACAGATACGCAGTATTTT
TRBV7-9	TRBJ1-2	.	.	CASSPTGIDGYTF	TGTGCCAGCAGCCCTACGGGGATTGATGGCTACACCTTC
TRBV10-3	TRBJ1-2	.	.	CAISESAANYGYTF	TGTGCCATCAGTGAGTCGGCGGCTAACTATGGCTACACCTTC
TRBV5-8	TRBJ2-1	.	.	CASSPKSVWVYNEQFF	TGTGCCAGCAGCCCAAAGAGCGTCTGGGTCTACAATGAGCAGTTCTTC
TRBV18	TRBJ2-5	TRBD1	.	CASAKDRGGTETQYF	TGTGCCAGCGCGAAAGACAGGGGGGGTACGGAGACCCAGTACTTC
TRBV5-1	TRBJ2-3	TRBD2	.	CASSLAQRGITDTQYF	TGCGCCAGCAGCTTGGCCCAGCGGGGGATCACAGATACGCAGTATTTT
TRBV27	TRBJ2-7	.	.	CASSPQGVYEQYF	TGTGCCAGCAGTCCTCAGGGTGTGTACGAGCAGTACTTC
TRBV10-2	TRBJ1-1	.	.	CATGQSMNTEAFF	TGCGCCACTGGACAGTCAATGAACACTGAAGCTTTCTTT
TRBV19	TRBJ1-1	.	.	CASSIPTRWAEAFF	TGTGCCAGTAGTATTCCGACACGGTGGGCTGAAGCTTTCTTT
TRBV7-2	TRBJ1-5	.	.	CASSLAGADRNQPQHF	TGTGCCAGCAGCTTAGCAGGGGCAGACCGCAATCAGCCCCAGCATTTT
TRBV4-2	TRBJ1-5	.	.	CASSQGPGSMGNQPQHF	TGTGCCAGCAGCCAAGGGCCGGGGTCGATGGGCAATCAGCCCCAGCATTTT
TRBV23-1	TRBJ2-7	TRBD1	.	CASSRLPGQGPYEQYF	TGCGCCAGCAGTCGCCTACCGGGACAGGGTCCCTACGAGCAGTACTTC
TRBV5-1	TRBJ2-3	.	once	CASSLTAGSTDTQYF	TGCGCCAGCAGCTTGACGGCGGGTTCCACAGATACGCAGTATTTT
TRBV9	TRBJ2-1	.	.	CASSPLRRNEQFF	TGTGCCAGCAGCCCGCTTCGTCGGAATGAGCAGTTCTTC
TRBV18	TRBJ2-3	TRBD2	.	CATVAGAGDTQYF	TGTGCCACCGTAGCGGGAGCAGGGGATACGCAGTATTTT
TRBV5-4	TRBJ2-1	.	.	CASSLGQGSLNEQFF	TGTGCCAGCAGCTTGGGCCAAGGTAGCCTCAATGAGCAGTTCTTC
TRBV30	TRBJ2-7	TRBD2	.	CAWSVDPGTSAEQYF	TGTGCCTGGAGTGTAGACCCCGGGACTAGCGCCGAGCAGTACTTC
TRBV15	TRBJ1-4	.	once	CATSRPQGSNEKLFF	TGTGCCACCAGCAGGCCACAGGGATCCAATGAAAAACTGTTTTTT
TRBV10-3	TRBJ1-1	.	.	CAISELSPGSVNTEAFF	TGTGCCATCAGTGAGCTCTCGCCGGGTTCGGTGAACACTGAAGCTTTCTTT
TRBV5-1	TRBJ2-2	.	.	CASSLVAVNTGELFF	TGCGCCAGCAGCTTGGTCGCGGTAAACACCGGGGAGCTGTTTTTT
TRBV5-1	TRBJ1-4	.	.	CASGGGTDEKLFF	TGCGCCAGCGGAGGTGGCACCGATGAAAAACTGTTTTTT
TRBV11-2	TRBJ1-6	.	.	CASRVTGQRSPLHF	TGTGCCAGCAGGGTTACAGGGCAGCGTTCACCCCTCCACTTT
TRBV9	TRBJ1-5	.	.	CASSGEGDGEPQHF	TGTGCCAGCAGCGGAGAGGGGGACGGTGAGCCCCAGCATTTT
TRBV7-9	TRBJ1-5	.	.	CASSQTVNQPQHF	TGTGCCAGCAGTCAAACGGTAAATCAGCCCCAGCATTTT
TRBV7-3	TRBJ1-5	.	once	CASSLLQGSPQHF	TGTGCCAGCAGCTTGCTCCAGGGTTCTCCCCAGCATTTT
TRBV2	TRBJ2-6	.	.	CASSDFEEGPLSGANVLTF	TGTGCCAGCAGTGATTTTGAGGAAGGCCCACTCTCTGGGGCCAACGTCCTGACTTTC
TRBV14	TRBJ2-1	TRBD2	.	CASSPPSGGWNEQFF	TGTGCCAGCAGCCCCCCGAGCGGGGGGTGGAATGAGCAGTTCTTC
TRBV6-1	TRBJ1-5	.	few	CASSEENGNHQPQHF	TGTGCCAGCAGTGAAGAGAACGGGAATCATCAGCCCCAGCATTTT
TRBV9	TRBJ2-7	.	.	CASSDSDISPYEQYF	TGTGCCAGCAGCGACTCGGACATAAGTCCCTACGAGCAGTACTTC
TRBV7-6	TRBJ2-5	TRBD2	.	CASSKGLAGVVETQYF	TGTGCCAGCAGCAAGGGACTAGCGGGAGTGGTGGAGACCCAGTACTTC
TRBV6-6	TRBJ2-7	.	.	CASSGSGSSYEQYF	TGTGCCAGCAGTGGGTCGGGTAGCTCCTACGAGCAGTACTTC
TRBV2	TRBJ1-5	TRBD1	.	CASSPGQGSNQPQHF	TGTGCCAGCAGCCCGGGACAGGGGAGCAATCAGCCCCAGCATTTT
TRBV19	TRBJ1-2	TRBD1	.	CASSMFGQAGYGYTF	TGTGCCAGTAGTATGTTTGGACAGGCCGGCTATGGCTACACCTTC
TRBV28	TRBJ2-3	.	once	CASSSLRETLDTQYF	TGTGCCAGCAGTTCGTTGCGGGAAACCCTCGATACGCAGTATTTT
TRBV30	TRBJ2-3	TRBD1	.	CAWSVRDRGLGTDTQYF	TGTGCCTGGAGTGTTCGGGACAGGGGGCTGGGCACAGATACGCAGTATTTT
TRBV7-6	TRBJ2-7	.	.	CASSLVSGFNDEQYF	TGTGCCAGCAGCTTAGTGTCAGGTTTCAACGACGAGCAGTACTTC
TRBV6-1	TRBJ2-1	.	.	CASNPDRSYNEQFF	TGTGCCAGCAACCCCGACAGATCCTACAATGAGCAGTTCTTC
TRBV9	TRBJ2-7	TRBD1	.	CASSPRQGAYEQYF	TGTGCCAGCAGCCCTCGACAGGGGGCTTACGAGCAGTACTTC